This passage covers 17 T cell receptor beta chains from one sample sequenced in a study of patients and donors after allogeneic stem cell transplantation. TCRdb called the RT-PCR reads again in MiXCR, with one record for every CDR3 protein. Of about 960,000 distinct CDR3 sequences in the sample, roughly 18% were seen once. The sequenced material came from blood, either unsorted or a sorted T cell fraction (not recorded which). The receptor source for this set is a human donor who was either an allogeneic HSCT recipient or a stem cell or donor lymphocyte infusion donor (not recorded which). It is not recorded whose cells these are; they may come from a transplant donor.

This clonotype was counted only a few times. The chain joins TRBV5-6 to TRBJ1-2; D is ambiguous. The germline gives CDR1 SGHDT, CDR2 YYEEEE. The CDR3 length is 14 residues. Deletions cut 0 bases from V and 2 bases from J, with 8 bases between. This CDR3 reads CASSLGNQNYGYTF. DNA for the CDR3: TGTGCCAGCAGCTTGGGGAACCAGAACTATGGCTACACCTTC.

The rearrangement joins TRBV5-1 to TRBJ2-4; TRBD2 aligns across 7 bases. The CDR3 has 15 amino acids. The germline V gene encodes CDR1 SGHRS and CDR2 YFSETQ. The J segment lost 3 bases and the V segment lost 1 base, leaving 4 bases of the junction unmatched. CDR3 bases: TGCGCCAGCAGCTTGAGGGCGGGGGACAAAAACATTCAGTACTTC. It specifies CASSLRAGDKNIQYF.

This clonotype showed up just a few times. This chain uses TRBV6-5 with TRBJ1-1; no reliable D call. The V gene's germline CDR1 is MNHEY and CDR2 SVGAGI. The ends were cut back, 2 bases at V and 10 bases at J, with 17 bases in the middle. This CDR3 comprises 14 residues. CDR3 sequence reads: CASSYGDKVGRAFF. As DNA, the CDR3 is TGTGCCAGCAGTTACGGGGATAAGGTGGGAAGAGCTTTCTTT.

The chain carries TRBV6-5 and TRBJ2-5; D possibly corresponds to TRBD1 (6 bases). The CDR3 covers 15 residues. The ends were cut back, 2 bases at V and 2 bases at J, with 12 bases in the middle. Germline-derived CDR1 and CDR2 are MNHEY and SVGAGI. CDR3 sequence: CASSYGRGLQETQYF. DNA for the CDR3: TGTGCCAGCAGTTACGGAAGGGGGTTACAAGAGACCCAGTACTTC.

The chain links TRBV5-1 to TRBJ2-5, with D uncertain. CDR3 length: 14 residues. The V gene's germline CDR1 is SGHRS and CDR2 YFSETQ. The ends were cut back, 0 bases at V and 5 bases at J, with 11 bases in the middle. CDR3 loop: CASSLAVSVETQYF. For the CDR3, the DNA is TGCGCCAGCAGCTTGGCAGTAAGCGTGGAGACCCAGTACTTC.

This clonotype has ten or more counts. The genes are TRBV12-3 or TRBV12-4 and TRBJ1-2; D uncertain. The CDR3 has 15 amino acids. Deletions cut 1 base from V and 2 bases from J, with 11 bases between. The CDR3 sequence is CASSLGSPGNYGYTF. CDR3 DNA: TGTGCCAGCAGTTTAGGCTCCCCGGGGAACTATGGCTACACCTTC.

The rearrangement links TRBV12-3 or TRBV12-4 to TRBJ1-2; the D is unclear. This CDR3 is built from 12 residues. Deletions cut 3 bases from V and 4 bases from J, with 6 bases between. The CDR3 DNA reads TGTGCCAGCAGTTTCAGGCGCTATGGCTACACCTTC. The encoded protein is CASSFRRYGYTF.

This clonotype was detected a few times. The CDR3: CATGRQVNNEQFF. The CDR3 nucleotides are TGTGCCACCGGCCGACAGGTTAACAATGAGCAGTTCTTC. V and J are TRBV24-1 and TRBJ2-1; D perhaps matches TRBD1 (6 bases). The CDR3 loop spans 13 amino acids. Germline assignment: CDR1 KGHDR and CDR2 SFDVKD. Between the trimmed V and J ends, which lost 9 bases and 5 bases, there was a span of 13 bases.

J is TRBJ1-2 and V is TRBV20-1, with no clear D. The CDR3 contains 14 residues. CDR1 is DFQATT, CDR2 SNEGSKA, per germline (reference sequence). Trimming took off 0 bases at V and 5 bases at J, with 13 bases between the two ends. CDR3: CSARDQVEAYGYTF. The CDR3, as DNA: TGCAGTGCTAGAGATCAGGTGGAGGCTTATGGCTACACCTTC.

The table lists this clonotype with a few counts. The chain couples TRBV5-1 to TRBJ2-2, with a possible D match to TRBD1 (8 bases). With 6 bases removed from V and 13 bases from J, the gap between germline ends came to 19 bases. This CDR3 has 13 residues. Germline V gene lookup returns CDR1 SGHRS and CDR2 YFSETQ. The CDR3 DNA follows: TGCGCCAGCACGCAATGGACAGGGAGGGGGCTGTTTTTT. Its translation: CASTQWTGRGLFF.

The chain couples TRBV30 to TRBJ2-2; unclear D gene. V lost 2 bases, J lost 2 bases, and 6 bases lay in between. This CDR3 is built from 13 residues. CDR1 is GTSNPN and CDR2 is SVGIG in the germline V gene (reference sequence). Written as DNA, the CDR3 is TGTGCCTGGAGTTTGGGCAACACCGGGGAGCTGTTTTTT. As protein: CAWSLGNTGELFF.

CDR3 loop: CAISFPRGTSGNTIYF. CDR3 in DNA: TGTGCCATCAGTTTCCCCCGGGGGACTTCTGGAAACACCATATATTTT. The chain couples TRBV10-3 to TRBJ1-3, with D possibly matching TRBD1 (5 bases). This CDR3 comprises 16 residues. Trimming took 5 bases from V and 1 from J, leaving 15 bases between them. CDR1 is ENHRY and CDR2 is SYGVKD in the germline V gene.

This sequence joins TRBV6-1 and TRBJ2-4, with D maybe TRBD2 (6 bases). The V gene lost 4 bases and the J gene lost 7 bases, with 17 bases spanning the gap. The CDR3 is 15 residues long. CDR1 is MNHNS, CDR2 SASEGT, per germline. The DNA for the CDR3 is TGTGCCAGCAGTGTCCTGGGACTCCTAGGGAACATTCAGTACTTC. Its translation is CASSVLGLLGNIQYF.

The J gene is TRBJ2-3, the V gene TRBV5-1, with 10 bases aligning to TRBD1. This CDR3 contains 15 residues. The germline gives CDR1 SGHRS, CDR2 YFSETQ. Germline trimming cut 5 bases from V and 3 bases from J; bases unmatched to any gene: 6. The CDR3 nucleotides are TGCGCCAGCAGACAGGACAGGGGGTGGACAGATACGCAGTATTTT. It encodes CASRQDRGWTDTQYF.

Turning to this clonotype: At one end, the junction sequence differs from germline, possibly due to a read error. The chain couples TRBV6-2 or TRBV6-3 to TRBJ2-3; possibly TRBD2 for D (6 bases). CDR1 MNHEY and CDR2 SVGEGT come from the germline V gene. The CDR3 has 15 residues. The DNA of the CDR3 is TGTGCCAGCACCTCCGTGGGACTGAGCAAAGATACGCAGTATTTT. Translated: CASTSVGLSKDTQYF.

The rearrangement links TRBV7-9 to TRBJ2-7, with 9 bases fitting TRBD1. In germline, CDR1 is SEHNR, CDR2 FQNEAQ (reference sequence). V shed 2 bases, J shed 2 bases, and the junction held 10 bases outside the gene matches. The CDR3 consists of 17 residues. In DNA form, the CDR3 reads TGTGCCAGCAGCTTACCGACAGGGGGGACTGGCCCCTACGAGCAGTACTTC. This encodes CASSLPTGGTGPYEQYF.

Remarks on this clonotype: Relative to the germline gene, one junction end is altered; a read error may explain this. The V call is TRBV15, the J call TRBJ2-2; TRBD1 is a possible D gene (5 bases). The length of the CDR3 is 16 residues. In germline, CDR1 is LNHNV, CDR2 YYDKDF (reference sequence). The CDR3, as DNA: TGTGCCACCAGTAGAGAAGGGGCCCCGTATACCGGGGAGCTGTTTTTT. It yields the protein CATSREGAPYTGELFF.